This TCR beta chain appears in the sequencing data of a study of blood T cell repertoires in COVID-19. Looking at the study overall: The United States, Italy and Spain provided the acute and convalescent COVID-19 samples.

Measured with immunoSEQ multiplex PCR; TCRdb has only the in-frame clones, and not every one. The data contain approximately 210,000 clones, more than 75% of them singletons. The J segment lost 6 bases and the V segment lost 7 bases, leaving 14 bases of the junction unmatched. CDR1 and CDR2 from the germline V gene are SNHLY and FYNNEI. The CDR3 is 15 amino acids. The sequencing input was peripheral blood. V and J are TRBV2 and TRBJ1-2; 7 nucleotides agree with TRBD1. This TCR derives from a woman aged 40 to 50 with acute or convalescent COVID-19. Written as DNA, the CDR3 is TGTGCCAGCAACCGCGGGGACAGTATCCCGAATGGCTACACCTTC. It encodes CASNRGDSIPNGYTF.